The 19 T cell receptor beta chains given below trace back to one sample, sequenced in a study of blood T cell repertoires in COVID-19 (TCRdb year 2020). Library method: the immunoSEQ multiplex PCR assay. TCRdb stores this immuneACCESS table with in-frame sequences only. Part of the clones is absent; in the studies checked, under half of the shortfall reflects unresolved V genes, and no reason is known for the rest. This sample lists under 200,000 clones; approximately 86% were detected once. The biggest ten clones account for around 0.93% of the sample. Sample: peripheral blood. The receptor source for this set is a man aged 55 to 70 with COVID-19, enrolled during active disease.

The V gene is TRBV7-3, the J gene TRBJ2-6; no clear D. The length of the CDR3 is 14 residues. The germline V gene encodes CDR1 SGHTA and CDR2 FQGTGA. The CDR3 region has the DNA TGTGGTACAAAACAGCTCTCTGGGGCCAACGTCCTGACTTTC. Protein: CGTKQLSGANVLTF. Full variable domain (missing parts from reference TRBV7-3 and TRBJ2-6): GAGVSQTPSNKVTEKGKYVELRCDPISGHTALYWYRQSLGQGPEFLIYFQGTGAADDSGLPNDRFFAVRPEGSVSTLKIQRTERGDSAVYLCGTKQLSGANVLTFGAGSRLTVL.

The genes are TRBV14 and TRBJ1-2; TRBD1 might be the D (5 bases). Germline V gene lookup returns CDR1 SGHDN and CDR2 FVKESK. V dropped 5 bases and J dropped 5 bases, with 9 bases sitting between them. CDR3 length: 12 residues. The CDR3 nucleotides read TGTGCCAGCAGCAGAGACAGATATGGCTACACCTTC. Translation gives CASSRDRYGYTF.

This chain joins TRBV5-4 and TRBJ1-4; 8 bases are a match to TRBD1. V dropped 2 bases and J dropped 5; count of bases not matched to a gene: 2. There are 14 residues in the CDR3. CDR1 SGHNT and CDR2 YYREEE come from the germline V gene (reference sequence). CDR3: CASSLRTGNEKLFF. The CDR3 nucleotides read TGTGCCAGCAGCTTACGGACAGGGAATGAAAAACTGTTTTTT.

The CDR3 is CASSIQGGQGAREQYF. CDR3 DNA: TGTGCCAGTAGTATTCAGGGTGGCCAGGGGGCGCGAGAGCAGTACTTC. V usage is TRBV19 and J usage is TRBJ2-7, with 8 positions matching TRBD1. V was pared by 3 bases and J by 7 bases, with 14 bases of the junction left unmatched. CDR1 LNHDA and CDR2 SQIVND come from the germline V gene (reference sequence). This CDR3 has 16 amino acids.

The chain has TRBV7-9 and TRBJ2-7; D is possibly TRBD1 (6 bases). Deletions cut 5 bases from V and 2 bases from J, with 13 bases between. From germline, CDR1 is SEHNR and CDR2 FQNEAQ (reference sequence). This CDR3 is 14 amino acids long. The CDR3 spells CASSTGTPTYEQYF. The CDR3 bases are TGTGCCAGCAGCACCGGGACACCAACCTACGAGCAGTACTTC.

The chain employs TRBV5-1 and TRBJ1-4, with D maybe TRBD1 (5 bases). The V end lost 3 bases, the J end lost 5 bases, and 11 bases lay between the germline ends. CDR1 and CDR2 from the germline V gene are SGHRS and YFSETQ. This CDR3 spans 14 amino acids. For the CDR3, the DNA is TGCGCCAGCAGCTCCGGACACGGGAATGAAAAACTGTTTTTT. The encoded protein is CASSSGHGNEKLFF.

V gene TRBV21-1 combines with J gene TRBJ1-2; the table's D call, TRBD1, was not checked against the DNA. TRBV21-1 is flagged as a pseudogene. The CDR3 runs 16 residues. In DNA, the CDR3 is TGTGCCAGCAGCAACAAAGGGACAGGTCCCTACTATGGCTACACCTTC. As protein: CASSNKGTGPYYGYTF.

The genes are TRBV13 and TRBJ1-2; a weak D match, TRBD1 (5 bases). The germline CDR1 and CDR2 sequences are PRHDT and FYEKMQ (reference sequence). V shed 4 bases and J shed 0 bases, with 18 bases lying between them. CDR3 length equals 17 residues. As DNA, the CDR3 is TGTGCCAGCAGCTCTCCCGCAGGGATAGTAGCTAACTATGGCTACACCTTC. It encodes CASSSPAGIVANYGYTF.

This chain joins TRBV5-4 and TRBJ2-3; 8 nucleotides agree with TRBD1. Trimming at V came to 4 bases and at J to 0 bases, leaving 7 bases not matched to a gene. CDR3 length: 16 amino acids. CDR1 is SGHNT, CDR2 YYREEE, per germline (reference sequence). CDR3 bases: TGTGCCAGCAGCGGACGGACAGGGTCTAGCACAGATACGCAGTATTTT. As protein: CASSGRTGSSTDTQYF.

The J gene is TRBJ1-1, the V gene TRBV30; D is perhaps TRBD1 (5 bases). This CDR3 is 13 amino acids long. Germline loops: CDR1 GTSNPN, CDR2 SVGIG (reference sequence). V was pared by 5 bases and J by 3 bases, with 13 bases between. DNA of the CDR3: TGTGCCTGGCGAGGTTGGGGGGACACTGAAGCTTTCTTT. This encodes CAWRGWGDTEAFF. The entire variable domain, with the rest obtained from reference TRBV30 and TRBJ1-1, is as follows: SQTIHQWPATLVQPVGSPLSLECTVEGTSNPNLYWYRQAAGRGLQLLFYSVGIGQISSEVPQNLSASRPQDRQFILSSKKLLLSDSGFYLCAWRGWGDTEAFFGQGTRLTVV.

Details on this clone: One end of the junction is discordant with germline, which a read error may explain. Other DNA variants within this sample encode the same CDR3. The chain is built from TRBV18 and TRBJ1-2; possible D gene TRBD1, 6 bases. CDR3 length equals 15 residues. Germline V lookup: CDR1 KGHSH, CDR2 LQKENI. CDR3 nucleotides: TGCGCCAGCTCACAGAACCGGGACAACACTGGAGGCTACACCTTC. It yields the protein CASSQNRDNTGGYTF.

This chain uses TRBV10-2 with TRBJ2-7; D unresolved. This CDR3 contains 13 residues. Germline CDR1 and CDR2: WSHSY and SAAADI. The V gene lost 8 bases and the J gene lost 1 base, with 12 bases spanning the gap. The CDR3, as DNA: TGCGCCAGCGGCCAGGAATTGTCCTACGAGCAGTACTTC. The encoded protein is CASGQELSYEQYF.

This clone was seen more than once but under ten times. For the CDR3, the DNA is TGTGCCAGCAGCAGGGACAGTAGCAATCAGCCCCAGCATTTT. Translated, it gives CASSRDSSNQPQHF. This chain connects TRBV5-4 to TRBJ1-5; 7 positions match TRBD1. Losses at the gene ends were 4 bases for V and 0 bases for J; bases not matched to a gene: 1. From germline, CDR1 is SGHNT and CDR2 YYREEE (reference sequence). CDR3 size: 14 residues.

This clone was detected only once. Distinct nucleotide sequences in the sample also encode this CDR3. The chain recombines TRBV5-1 with TRBJ1-2; the match to TRBD1 covers 8 bases. The CDR3 runs 14 residues. The V gene end was trimmed by 0 bases and the J gene end by 3 bases; junction bases not matched to a gene: 1. Germline CDR1 reads SGHRS; CDR2 reads YFSETQ. CDR3 residues: CASSLAGGYYGYTF. The CDR3 DNA sequence: TGCGCCAGCAGCTTGGCAGGGGGCTACTATGGCTACACCTTC.

This clone was picked up one time. The chain carries TRBV3-1 (or the pseudogene TRBV3-2) and TRBJ2-5; TRBD2 might be the D (6 bases). The V gene's germline CDR1 is LGHDT and CDR2 YNNKEL (reference sequence). V was trimmed by 6 bases and J by 5 bases, leaving 13 bases between them. This CDR3 has 13 amino acids. CDR3 coding DNA: TGTGCCAGCAGTCGCGGGATGGCGGAGACCCAGTACTTC. Its protein is CASSRGMAETQYF.

The CDR3 spells CAWSVNAGTEAFF. The CDR3 DNA follows: TGTGCCTGGAGTGTAAACGCAGGTACCGAAGCTTTCTTT. The chain joins TRBV30 to TRBJ1-1; D not certain. V shed 0 bases and J shed 8 bases, with 13 bases lying between them. In germline, CDR1 is GTSNPN, CDR2 SVGIG (reference sequence). The CDR3 sequence is 13 residues long.

This chain connects TRBV25-1 to TRBJ1-3, with 7 bases lining up with TRBD1. This CDR3 has 16 residues. Trimming cost V 2 bases and J 0 bases; bases outside gene matches: 4. Germline values: CDR1 MGHDK, CDR2 SYGVNS. The CDR3 loop is CASSEMGTASGNTIYF. Written as DNA, the CDR3 is TGTGCCAGCAGTGAAATGGGGACAGCCTCTGGAAACACCATATATTTT.

The chain is built from TRBV12-3 or TRBV12-4 and TRBJ2-5; D is perhaps TRBD2 (5 bases). The V end lost 5 bases, the J end lost 5 bases, and 12 bases lay between the germline ends. The length of the CDR3 is 13 residues. The CDR3 sequence: CASSGSRWETQYF. The CDR3 DNA reads TGTGCCAGCAGTGGGAGTAGGTGGGAGACCCAGTACTTC.

Concerning this clone itself: This sample also contains other DNA sequences that code for the same CDR3. This chain connects TRBV19 to TRBJ2-6, with no clear D. The germline V gene has CDR1 LNHDA and CDR2 SQIVND (reference sequence). Trimming shortened V by 5 bases and J by 0 bases, and 8 bases separated the two germline ends. This CDR3 has 15 amino acids. The CDR3 nucleotides read TGTGCCAGTAGTGCCAGGTTCTCTGGGGCCAACGTCCTGACTTTC. It translates to CASSARFSGANVLTF.